The 5 T cell receptor beta chains presented below share a single source sample, sequenced in a study of blood T cell repertoires in COVID-19. Here immunoSEQ multiplex PCR was the method, and the copy in TCRdb shows in-frame clones only, minus some. The table has 380,000 or so clones, approximately 86% seen once. Sequenced input: PBMCs or T cells enriched from blood (not recorded which). These receptors were taken from a woman between 40 and 50 years old with acute COVID-19.

The chain combines TRBV7-2 with TRBJ2-7; TRBD2 is a possible D gene (5 bases). Trimming removed 8 bases from V and 2 bases from J, with 19 bases in between. Germline CDR1 SGHTA, CDR2 FQGNSA. The CDR3 is 15 residues long. In DNA form, the CDR3 reads TGTGCCAGCGAGGTGGGTTGGGAGAATACCTACGAGCAGTACTTC. This gives the protein CASEVGWENTYEQYF.

V is TRBV29-1 and J is TRBJ2-1; 7 bases map to TRBD2. V lost 2 bases, J lost 3 bases, and 4 bases stayed unmatched. The CDR3 has 14 residues. Germline CDR1 reads SQVTM; CDR2 reads ANQGSEA. The CDR3 DNA reads as TGCAGCGTTGAAAGAGCGGGGAACTACAATGAGCAGTTCTTC. It yields the protein CSVERAGNYNEQFF.

This clone was detected only a few times. The chain employs TRBV7-9 and TRBJ2-2; 13 bases are shared with TRBD2. CDR1 is SEHNR and CDR2 is FQNEAQ in the germline V gene (reference sequence). This CDR3 has 16 amino acids. With 5 bases clipped from V and 10 bases from J, the junction kept 10 bases outside the gene matches. The DNA for the CDR3 is TGTGCCAGCAGCGAGACTAGCGGGGGGATTACTGCGGAGCTGTTTTTT. Translation: CASSETSGGITAELFF.

The rearrangement uses TRBV5-1 and TRBJ1-2; 7 bases agree with TRBD1. Germline loops: CDR1 SGHRS, CDR2 YFSETQ. V was pared by 4 bases and J by 4 bases, with 13 bases of the junction left unmatched. CDR3 length: 16 residues. The CDR3 spells CASSLGQAARSYGYTF. DNA of the CDR3: TGCGCCAGCAGCCTCGGACAGGCCGCTAGGAGCTATGGCTACACCTTC.

The chain carries TRBV6-5 and TRBJ2-7; TRBD1 is a possible D gene (5 bases). This CDR3 spans 14 amino acids. V lost 6 bases, J lost 2 bases, and 14 bases lay in between. CDR1 and CDR2 (germline): MNHEY, SVGAGI. The CDR3: CASRSPTEAYEQYF. For the CDR3, the DNA is TGTGCCAGCAGGTCTCCGACAGAAGCCTACGAGCAGTACTTC.